This T cell receptor (beta chain) was documented in a study of blood T cell repertoires in COVID-19. Sequencing used immunoSEQ multiplex PCR; TCRdb keeps in-frame clones, though not all of them. The sample yields about 250,000 clones, about 90% seen once. CDR1 is KGHDR and CDR2 is SFDVKD in the germline V gene. The CDR3 is made up of 13 amino acids. Trimming left V 9 bases short and J 2 bases short, with 12 bases between. V gene TRBV24-1 combines with J gene TRBJ2-5; perhaps TRBD1 as D (5 bases). This clonotype originated in a man of 80 years or more with acute or convalescent COVID-19. Input material: peripheral blood. In DNA, the CDR3 is TGTGCCACCCAGGGTACCCCTCAAGAGACCCAGTACTTC. Protein: CATQGTPQETQYF.